Listed here are 24 T cell receptor beta chains from one sample, sequenced in a study of T cell clonotyping in hematopoietic cell transplantation. Time point noted: recipient sample about 28 days before transplant, after cytoreduction. Generated by immunoSEQ multiplex PCR, the TCRdb table keeps only in-frame clones and is missing some. The sample includes about 47,000 clones, about four fifths seen only once; the top ten take approximately 4.9%. The sequencing here drew on peripheral blood mononuclear cells, taken before stem cell transplant. These TCRs come from a man aged 55 to 70 with myelodysplastic syndrome. Some clones in this sample may be carry-over from other donors' samples.

This chain links TRBV4-3 with TRBJ2-1, with 8 positions matching TRBD2. The germline V gene has CDR1 LGHNA and CDR2 YSLEER. The CDR3 sequence is 16 residues long. Germline trimming cut 0 bases from V and 12 bases from J; bases unmatched to any gene: 13. CDR3 sequence: CASSQDAIAGTSGQFF. The CDR3 DNA reads as TGCGCCAGCAGCCAAGATGCAATAGCGGGGACTAGTGGGCAGTTCTTC.

This rearrangement joins TRBV19 to TRBJ1-2, with TRBD1 identical over 10 bases. With 9 bases clipped from V and 4 bases from J, the junction kept 11 bases outside the gene matches. From germline, CDR1 is LNHDA and CDR2 SQIVND (reference sequence). This CDR3 has 15 residues. The CDR3 sequence: CASVGQGRSGYGYTF. The CDR3 DNA reads TGTGCCAGCGTGGGACAGGGGAGGTCGGGCTATGGCTACACCTTC.

The V call is TRBV10-3, the J call TRBJ1-2; D is ambiguous. Germline V gene data show CDR1 as ENHRY and CDR2 as SYGVKD. Trimming took off 10 bases at V and 3 bases at J, with 15 bases between the two ends. The CDR3 has 13 amino acids. The CDR3 sequence: CATLLSQDYGYTF. The DNA of the CDR3 is TGTGCCACCCTGTTGTCGCAGGACTATGGCTACACCTTC.

The gene calls are TRBV9 and TRBJ2-2, with TRBD2 as a possible D gene (5 bases). Per germline, CDR1 SGDLS and CDR2 YYNGEE. The CDR3 loop spans 13 amino acids. V lost 0 bases and J 6 bases, leaving 6 bases between the germline ends. The CDR3 region has the DNA TGTGCCAGCAGCGTAGCGGGGTCCGGGGAGCTGTTTTTT. Encoded protein: CASSVAGSGELFF.

The CDR3 region is CASRGTGEPPLHF. CDR3 in DNA: TGTGCCAGCAGGGGGACAGGGGAACCACCCCTCCACTTT. The chain joins TRBV27 to TRBJ1-6; 10 nucleotides line up with TRBD1. After removal of 6 bases from V and 11 bases from J, the junction contained 4 bases not matched to a gene. Germline V gene sequence: CDR1 MNHEY, CDR2 SMNVEV (reference sequence). This CDR3 spans 13 amino acids.

This clone appeared a single time. J is TRBJ2-3 and V is TRBV7-8, with 11 nucleotides matching TRBD2. The CDR3 contains 17 residues. Germline CDR1 and CDR2: SGHVS and FQNEAQ. J gave up 6 bases and V 1 base, and 9 bases lay outside the gene matches. CDR3 residues: CASSLGGLAELVDTQYF. CDR3 coding DNA: TGTGCCAGCAGCTTAGGGGGACTAGCGGAACTGGTGGATACGCAGTATTTT.

The rearrangement uses TRBV7-8 and TRBJ1-1; D not resolved. V lost 5 bases to trimming and J lost 4 bases, with 14 bases between them. Germline V gives CDR1 SGHVS, CDR2 FQNEAQ. The CDR3 runs to 14 residues. The CDR3 region has the DNA TGTGCCAGCAGCATACTCAGGACCGTCACTGAAGCTTTCTTT. This gives the protein CASSILRTVTEAFF. Complete variable domain (other parts from reference TRBV7-8 and TRBJ1-1): GAGVSQSPRYKVAKRGQDVALRCDPISGHVSLFWYQQALGQGPEFLTYFQNEAQLDKSGLPSDRFFAERPEGSVSTLKIQRTQQEDSAVYLCASSILRTVTEAFFGQGTRLTVV.

J is TRBJ2-3 and V is TRBV9; 9 nucleotides agree with TRBD2. CDR3 length equals 17 residues. From germline, CDR1 is SGDLS and CDR2 YYNGEE. The J segment lost 1 base and the V segment lost 0 bases, leaving 6 bases of the junction unmatched. The CDR3, as DNA: TGTGCCAGCAGCGTAGTAGGCGGGGGGGCGGGCACAGATACGCAGTATTTT. Amino acid sequence: CASSVVGGGAGTDTQYF.

This sequence joins TRBV6-1 and TRBJ2-7, with 7 bases aligning to TRBD1. J was trimmed by 0 bases and V by 4 bases; bases with no gene match: 12. Germline V gene data show CDR1 as MNHNS and CDR2 as SASEGT. This CDR3 has 17 residues. The CDR3, as DNA: TGTGCCAGCAGTGGTCCTTGGGGACAGAGGAGCTCCTACGAGCAGTACTTC. Translated: CASSGPWGQRSSYEQYF.

This chain links TRBV10-3 with TRBJ1-5, with 7 bases fitting TRBD1. The V segment lost 4 bases and the J segment 6 bases; nucleotides outside the gene matches: 3. The CDR3 consists of 13 residues. Germline-derived CDR1 and CDR2 are ENHRY and SYGVKD. CDR3 sequence reads: CAISGQGSQPQHF. The CDR3, as DNA: TGTGCCATCAGTGGACAGGGTTCTCAGCCCCAGCATTTT.

This chain joins TRBV28 and TRBJ2-7, with 7 bases aligning to TRBD1. The length of the CDR3 is 13 residues. The J segment lost 6 bases and the V segment lost 6 bases, leaving 8 bases of the junction unmatched. CDR1 MDHEN and CDR2 SYDVKM come from the germline V gene. CDR3 loop: CASRPTGLGEQYF. Written as DNA, the CDR3 is TGTGCCAGCAGACCGACAGGGTTGGGCGAGCAGTACTTC.

The chain combines TRBV6-6 with TRBJ1-1, with TRBD1 identical over 7 bases. CDR1 MNHNY and CDR2 SVGAGI come from the germline V gene (reference sequence). CDR3 length equals 15 residues. V lost 6 bases to trimming and J lost 0 bases; unmatched junction nucleotides: 7. This CDR3 reads CASRTDRALNTEAFF. Written as DNA, the CDR3 is TGTGCCAGCAGAACCGACAGGGCCCTGAACACTGAAGCTTTCTTT.

This clone has a handful of counts. The V call is TRBV5-1, the J call TRBJ1-6; perhaps TRBD1 as D (5 bases). With 0 bases removed from V and 7 bases from J, the gap between germline ends came to 5 bases. Germline values: CDR1 SGHRS, CDR2 YFSETQ. The CDR3 has 13 residues. CDR3 nucleotides: TGCGCCAGCAGCTTGGCAGGGAATTCACCCCTCCACTTT. Encoded protein: CASSLAGNSPLHF.

This chain joins TRBV6-1 and TRBJ2-3, with D perhaps TRBD2 (7 bases). This CDR3 is 16 amino acids long. With 4 bases removed from V and 6 bases from J, the gap between germline ends came to 20 bases. The germline V gene encodes CDR1 MNHNS and CDR2 SASEGT. Written as DNA, the CDR3 is TGTGCCAGCAGTGGCAGTGTGCGGGGGCGTGCCGATACGCAGTATTTT. Translating gives CASSGSVRGRADTQYF.

This chain connects TRBV11-2 to TRBJ1-2; perhaps TRBD1 as D (6 bases). CDR3 size: 16 residues. CDR1 and CDR2 from the germline V gene are SGHAT and FQNNGV. Trimming removed 5 bases at V and 4 bases at J, with 20 bases between. The CDR3 is CASSPQGLSSPYGYTF. In nucleotides, the CDR3 is TGTGCCAGCAGCCCCCAGGGGTTGTCCTCCCCCTATGGCTACACCTTC.

The V call is TRBV6-5, the J call TRBJ1-4, with D perhaps matching TRBD1 (6 bases). There are 13 residues in the CDR3. V lost 4 bases and J lost 7, with 10 bases in between. The germline gives CDR1 MNHEY, CDR2 SVGAGI. The CDR3 DNA is TGTGCCAGCAGTTCTAGGGGGGCTGAAAAACTGTTTTTT. It specifies CASSSRGAEKLFF.

This clone has a handful of counts. The CDR3 DNA follows: TGTGCCAGCAGTCCCCGAGCCAGGAAGACTTCCGAAGCTTTCTTT. Protein product: CASSPRARKTSEAFF. The V and J genes are TRBV25-1 and TRBJ1-1; D call uncertain. CDR3 length: 15 amino acids. Trimming stripped 5 bases from V and 8 bases from J, with 21 bases between. Germline assignment: CDR1 MGHDK and CDR2 SYGVNS.

The chain is built from TRBV7-6 and TRBJ2-7; 7 bases fit TRBD1. The CDR3 has 13 residues. Trimming took 0 bases from V and 7 from J; bases not matched to a gene: 3. The germline gives CDR1 SGHVS, CDR2 FNYEAQ. Here the CDR3 DNA reads TGTGCCAGCAGCTTAGCACCGACAGGGGAGCAGTACTTC. Translation gives CASSLAPTGEQYF. The variable domain in full, with the rest retrieved from reference TRBV7-6 and TRBJ2-7, is GAGVSQSPRYKVTKRGQDVALRCDPISGHVSLYWYRQALGQGPEFLTYFNYEAQQDKSGLPNDRFSAERPEGSISTLTIQRTEQRDSAMYRCASSLAPTGEQYFGPGTRLTVT.

A few counts support this clone. The chain has TRBV19 and TRBJ1-5; 8 bases map to TRBD1. The CDR3 length is 13 residues. Germline CDR1 reads LNHDA; CDR2 reads SQIVND (reference sequence). The V and J ends lost 4 bases and 7 bases, in that order; junction bases with no gene match: 3. CDR3 coding DNA: TGTGCCAGTAGTACGGACAGGGTCCAGCCCCAGCATTTT. It is translated as CASSTDRVQPQHF.

The chain recombines TRBV5-1 with TRBJ2-2; no firm D call. V shed 6 bases and J shed 1 base, with 7 bases lying between them. Germline values: CDR1 SGHRS, CDR2 YFSETQ. The CDR3 runs to 13 residues. CDR3 nucleotides: TGCGCCAGCAATGCCGGGAACACCGGGGAGCTGTTTTTT. The encoded protein is CASNAGNTGELFF.

The V gene is TRBV6-1, the J gene TRBJ1-3; D gene uncertain. Germline lookup yields CDR1 MNHNS and CDR2 SASEGT. CDR3 length equals 14 residues. Trimming took 1 base from V and 0 from J, leaving 4 bases between them. The CDR3: CASSEGLSGNTIYF. The CDR3 coding sequence is TGTGCCAGCAGTGAAGGGCTCTCTGGAAACACCATATATTTT.

The rearrangement uses TRBV10-3 and TRBJ2-1; weak D call: TRBD1 (5 bases). This CDR3 has 14 amino acids. CDR1 ENHRY and CDR2 SYGVKD come from the germline V gene. V was trimmed by 2 bases and J by 5 bases, leaving 10 bases between them. The CDR3 region has the DNA TGTGCCATCAGTGAGAGGGGCTTCCACAATGAGCAGTTCTTC. Translating gives CAISERGFHNEQFF.

V gene TRBV28 combines with J gene TRBJ2-5; D possibly uses TRBD1 or TRBD2 (7 bases each). This CDR3 is built from 14 residues. V was cut by 5 bases and J by 5 bases, with 15 bases left in between. Germline CDR1 and CDR2: MDHEN and SYDVKM. The CDR3 sequence is CASSTRGGEETQYF. Here the CDR3 DNA reads TGTGCCAGCAGTACCAGGGGGGGCGAGGAGACCCAGTACTTC.

The rearrangement links TRBV30 to TRBJ1-1, with D maybe TRBD1 (5 bases). V was trimmed by 0 bases and J by 5 bases, leaving 10 bases between them. The germline V gene has CDR1 GTSNPN and CDR2 SVGIG (reference sequence). CDR3 length equals 13 residues. The CDR3 region is CAWSVLGGTEAFF. The CDR3 DNA reads TGTGCCTGGAGTGTACTTGGGGGGACTGAAGCTTTCTTT.